The 32 T cell receptor beta chains below all came from one sample that was sequenced in a study of shared clonotypes between healthy human individuals. Profiled with immunoSEQ multiplex PCR; TCRdb holds only in-frame clones, not every one. The sample includes hundreds of thousands of clones, roughly 97% of them seen just once. Sequenced input: naive CD4+ T cells sorted from blood. The subset here: CD45RA+ positively selected. Receptors were obtained from a woman younger than 45 in good health.

The V gene is TRBV7-2, the J gene TRBJ1-2; maybe TRBD1 (5 bases). V was clipped by 1 base and J by 10 bases, with 16 bases between them. Germline V CDR1 and CDR2: SGHTA, FQGNSA. The CDR3 sequence is 14 residues long. The CDR3 coding sequence is TGTGCCAGCAGCTTAGAAGGGGCCAGTCCCTTCTACACCTTC. Amino acids: CASSLEGASPFYTF.

The count of this clone is one. The chain employs TRBV28 and TRBJ1-5; TRBD1 is a possible D gene (6 bases). With 5 bases removed from V and 9 bases from J, the gap between germline ends came to 11 bases. The CDR3 totals 12 residues. Germline V gene data show CDR1 as MDHEN and CDR2 as SYDVKM. The chain's CDR3 is CASSLARGPQHF. The CDR3, as DNA: TGTGCCAGCAGTCTAGCCAGGGGGCCCCAGCATTTT.

The J gene is TRBJ1-4, the V gene TRBV19; TRBD1 matches 9 bases. After removal of 4 bases from V and 4 bases from J, the junction contained 1 base not matched to a gene. The CDR3 totals 14 residues. Germline loops: CDR1 LNHDA, CDR2 SQIVND (reference sequence). The CDR3 loop is CASSTTGGNEKLFF. In DNA, the CDR3 is TGTGCCAGTAGTACGACAGGGGGTAATGAAAAACTGTTTTTT.

The chain couples TRBV28 to TRBJ1-3; unclear D gene. From germline, CDR1 is MDHEN and CDR2 SYDVKM. V was trimmed by 1 base and J by 0 bases, leaving 7 bases between them. The CDR3 spans 15 residues. CDR3 bases: TGTGCCAGCAGTTTATCTCGGTTCTCTGGAAACACCATATATTTT. As protein: CASSLSRFSGNTIYF. The full variable domain, in which reference TRBV28 and TRBJ1-3 provide the parts outside the CDR3, is DVKVTQSSRYLVKRTGEKVFLECVQDMDHENMFWYRQDPGLGLRLIYFSYDVKMKEKGDIPEGYSVSREKKERFSLILESASTNQTSMYLCASSLSRFSGNTIYFGEGSWLTVV.

The J gene is TRBJ2-3, the V gene TRBV9; a possible D gene is TRBD1 (6 bases). The V and J ends lost 3 bases and 2 bases respectively, with 16 bases between them. The CDR3 runs to 16 residues. Germline lookup yields CDR1 SGDLS and CDR2 YYNGEE. CDR3 bases: TGTGCCAGCAGCGACACTTTCCGGGACAACACAGATACGCAGTATTTT. It specifies CASSDTFRDNTDTQYF.

This sequence joins TRBV6-6 and TRBJ2-5, with 10 bases aligning to TRBD2. CDR1 is MNHNY and CDR2 is SVGAGI in the germline V gene (reference sequence). J gave up 0 bases and V 2 bases, and 3 bases lay outside the gene matches. The CDR3 spans 16 residues. CDR3 in DNA: TGTGCCAGCAGTTACCCACTAGCGGGATACCAAGAGACCCAGTACTTC. Translating it yields CASSYPLAGYQETQYF.

This chain links TRBV11-2 with TRBJ1-1, with D unclear. The CDR3 contains 13 residues. V was shortened by 5 bases and J by 11 bases, with 18 bases between the two germline ends. Germline CDR1 and CDR2: SGHAT and FQNNGV. The CDR3 sequence: CASSPRSEVRAFF. CDR3 sequence (DNA): TGTGCCAGCAGCCCCCGTTCGGAGGTGAGGGCTTTCTTT.

The chain couples TRBV29-1 to TRBJ2-5; D is undetermined. V dropped 3 bases and J dropped 5 bases, with 7 bases sitting between them. Germline V gene data show CDR1 as SQVTM and CDR2 as ANQGSEA. This CDR3 has 11 residues. In nucleotides, the CDR3 is TGCAGCGTTGACCAAGGGGAGACCCAGTACTTC. Translation: CSVDQGETQYF.

The chain combines TRBV10-1 with TRBJ2-5; D is perhaps TRBD2 (6 bases). Germline CDR1 reads WNHNN; CDR2 reads SYGVQD (reference sequence). Trimming took off 3 bases at V and 5 bases at J, with 22 bases between the two ends. This CDR3 contains 17 residues. This CDR3 reads CASSESRRDSGAETQYF. Here the CDR3 DNA reads TGCGCCAGCAGTGAAAGTCGGCGGGATAGCGGAGCGGAGACCCAGTACTTC.

V gene TRBV19 combines with J gene TRBJ2-1; D not resolved. This CDR3 has 15 residues. V was cut by 3 bases and J by 2 bases, with 11 bases left in between. Germline assignment: CDR1 LNHDA and CDR2 SQIVND (reference sequence). The CDR3, as DNA: TGTGCCAGTAGTATGCTCTATGAAACCTACAATGAGCAGTTCTTC. Its translation: CASSMLYETYNEQFF.

A word on this clone: Other DNA sequences from this sample encode an identical CDR3 as well. V is TRBV29-1 and J is TRBJ1-1; no definite D call. CDR1 and CDR2 from the germline V gene are SQVTM and ANQGSEA. Trimming took 3 bases from V and 0 from J, leaving 8 bases between them. The CDR3 runs to 13 residues. In nucleotides, the CDR3 is TGCAGCGTTGAGAGAAGACTGAACACTGAAGCTTTCTTT. Translating it yields CSVERRLNTEAFF.

This sequence joins TRBV30 and TRBJ1-5, with 8 bases aligning to TRBD1. Unmatched junction bases numbered 10, after V lost 6 bases and J lost 9 bases. This CDR3 comprises 13 residues. Germline V gene sequence: CDR1 GTSNPN, CDR2 SVGIG (reference sequence). CDR3 coding DNA: TGTGCCTGTACAACAGGGGGGGTTGGGCCCCAGCATTTT. Translating gives CACTTGGVGPQHF.

The V call is TRBV6-5, the J call TRBJ1-1, with 7 bases identical to TRBD1. This CDR3 contains 13 residues. The V and J ends lost 2 bases and 14 bases, in that order; junction bases with no gene match: 11. CDR1 and CDR2 from the germline V gene are MNHEY and SVGAGI. Written as DNA, the CDR3 is TGTGCCAGCAGTTACGGCCGGACAGGATCGAGGTTCTTT. Translated: CASSYGRTGSRFF.

In the case of this clone: This sample includes further DNA sequences coding for the same CDR3. J is TRBJ2-2 and V is TRBV5-1, with TRBD1 matching 7 bases. With 0 bases clipped from V and 4 bases from J, the junction kept 3 bases outside the gene matches. The germline V gene encodes CDR1 SGHRS and CDR2 YFSETQ. This CDR3 is 15 amino acids long. The CDR3 nucleotides are TGCGCCAGCAGCTTGGCTACAGGGGTCACCGGGGAGCTGTTTTTT. As protein: CASSLATGVTGELFF.

The rearrangement links TRBV6-6 to TRBJ2-5; 8 bases fit TRBD2. Unmatched junction bases numbered 9, after V lost 5 bases and J lost 7 bases. CDR3 length: 14 residues. From germline, CDR1 is MNHNY and CDR2 SVGAGI (reference sequence). The CDR3 DNA sequence: TGTGCCAGCAGTCCCGGACTAGCTTGGCGGACCCAGTACTTC. This encodes CASSPGLAWRTQYF.

This clone was detected only once. J is TRBJ2-6 and V is TRBV7-9; TRBD1 agrees at 10 bases. Germline values: CDR1 SEHNR, CDR2 FQNEAQ (reference sequence). The V and J ends lost 6 bases and 1 base, in that order; junction bases with no gene match: 12. The CDR3 totals 19 residues. CDR3 in amino acids: CASRFKAGQGESGANVLTF. The CDR3 DNA reads TGTGCCAGCAGATTTAAGGCTGGACAGGGGGAGTCTGGGGCCAACGTCCTGACTTTC.

In the case of this clone: This specimen includes other DNA sequences encoding the same CDR3. The rearrangement links TRBV18 to TRBJ2-3; D unresolved. CDR1 and CDR2 (germline): KGHSH, LQKENI. V lost 2 bases to trimming and J lost 3 bases, with 6 bases between them. The CDR3 is 13 amino acids. CDR3 in DNA: TGTGCCAGCTCACCATCAGGAACAGATACGCAGTATTTT. Its protein product is CASSPSGTDTQYF. The full variable domain, completed using reference TRBV18 and TRBJ2-3, is NAGVMQNPRHLVRRRGQEARLRCSPMKGHSHVYWYRQLPEEGLKFMVYLQKENIIDESGMPKERFSAEFPKEGPSILRIQQVVRGDSAAYFCASSPSGTDTQYFGPGTRLTVL.

The chain combines TRBV25-1 with TRBJ2-5; D could derive from TRBD1 or TRBD2 (5 bases each). The CDR3 length is 15 residues. Germline V lookup: CDR1 MGHDK, CDR2 SYGVNS. V was clipped by 3 bases and J by 5 bases, with 16 bases between them. The CDR3 bases are TGTGCCAGCAGTGACCGGGACCGTATAGGGGAGACCCAGTACTTC. It codes for CASSDRDRIGETQYF.

The gene calls are TRBV11-2 and TRBJ2-6, with D perhaps TRBD2 (5 bases). V shed 5 bases and J shed 0 bases, with 14 bases lying between them. Germline V gives CDR1 SGHAT, CDR2 FQNNGV. CDR3 length: 17 amino acids. Here the CDR3 DNA reads TGTGCCAGCAGCGACGGGGAACCCGCCTCTGGGGCCAACGTCCTGACTTTC. This codes for CASSDGEPASGANVLTF.

This chain joins TRBV5-4 and TRBJ2-7; 8 bases align to TRBD2. The CDR3 spans 15 residues. The ends lost 4 bases at V and 0 bases at J; junction bases unmatched: 6. Germline values: CDR1 SGHNT, CDR2 YYREEE (reference sequence). CDR3 sequence (DNA): TGTGCCAGCAGCGCGGGACTAGGGAGCTCCTACGAGCAGTACTTC. Protein: CASSAGLGSSYEQYF.

The chain has TRBV2 and TRBJ2-2; D remains ambiguous. CDR1 and CDR2 from the germline V gene are SNHLY and FYNNEI. With 4 bases removed from V and 6 bases from J, the gap between germline ends came to 9 bases. The length of the CDR3 is 13 residues. CDR3 amino acids: CASSGTVSGELFF. The CDR3 DNA reads as TGTGCCAGCAGTGGTACTGTCTCCGGGGAGCTGTTTTTT.

The V gene is TRBV28, the J gene TRBJ2-7; D call uncertain. This CDR3 spans 13 amino acids. V lost 10 bases and J 2 bases, leaving 15 bases between the germline ends. Germline V gene sequence: CDR1 MDHEN, CDR2 SYDVKM. The CDR3: CATVNNQAYEQYF. CDR3 DNA sequence: TGTGCCACGGTCAACAACCAAGCCTACGAGCAGTACTTC.

This clone is a singleton in its sample. The chain links TRBV4-1 to TRBJ1-1, with no clear D. Germline V CDR1 and CDR2: MGHRA, YSYEKL. The CDR3 runs to 16 residues. Trimming took 0 bases from V and 0 from J, leaving 11 bases between them. CDR3 protein: CASSQEWEGLNTEAFF. CDR3 bases: TGCGCCAGCAGCCAAGAGTGGGAAGGGTTGAACACTGAAGCTTTCTTT.

V gene TRBV2 combines with J gene TRBJ2-7, with D possibly TRBD2 on 5 matching bases. Germline CDR1 and CDR2: SNHLY and FYNNEI. The CDR3 is 15 amino acids. V dropped 2 bases and J dropped 3 bases, with 14 bases sitting between them. The CDR3 region has the DNA TGTGCCAGCAGTGAAACCCCCTTACTAGACTACGAGCAGTACTTC. Translation: CASSETPLLDYEQYF.

This chain links TRBV21-1 with TRBJ2-7. TRBV21-1 is a pseudogene locus. The CDR3 length is 14 residues. CDR3 sequence (DNA): TGTGCCAGCAGCAAAGAGGGGGGTTCCTACGAGCAGTACTTC. Encoded protein: CASSKEGGSYEQYF.

V is TRBV18 and J is TRBJ2-7, with D hard to call. Germline values: CDR1 KGHSH, CDR2 LQKENI. The CDR3 runs 20 residues. Trimming removed 6 bases from V and 0 bases from J, with 30 bases in between. Here the CDR3 DNA reads TGTGCCAGCTCCCCCGTTGCGGCGGTGACGACGGAGAAGGGCTCCTACGAGCAGTACTTC. It is translated as CASSPVAAVTTEKGSYEQYF.

This chain uses TRBV7-2 with TRBJ2-2; 8 bases fit TRBD1. Germline loops: CDR1 SGHTA, CDR2 FQGNSA. Trimming removed 6 bases from V and 4 bases from J; junction bases left unmatched: 4. CDR3 length equals 14 residues. CDR3 nucleotides: TGTGCCAGCAGGCTTACAGGGGGCACCGGGGAGCTGTTTTTT. Translating it yields CASRLTGGTGELFF.

This clone was seen only once. V and J are TRBV6-6 and TRBJ2-7; no definite D call. The germline V gene has CDR1 MNHNY and CDR2 SVGAGI (reference sequence). The CDR3 spans 15 residues. V was pared by 0 bases and J by 3 bases, with 12 bases between. CDR3 DNA: TGTGCCAGCAGTTACTCCGAGACACTTAACTACGAGCAGTACTTC. Its translation is CASSYSETLNYEQYF.

This clone was seen a single time. The genes are TRBV19 and TRBJ2-3; 7 nucleotides agree with TRBD2. V dropped 11 bases and J dropped 5; count of bases not matched to a gene: 13. Germline values: CDR1 LNHDA, CDR2 SQIVND (reference sequence). This CDR3 comprises 14 residues. CDR3 DNA sequence: TGTGCCGTGAGGGACGGGGGGACGGAAGATACGCAGTATTTT. Amino acid sequence: CAVRDGGTEDTQYF. The full variable domain, with the rest looked up from reference TRBV19 and TRBJ2-3, is DGGITQSPKYLFRKEGQNVTLSCEQNLNHDAMYWYRQDPGQGLRLIYYSQIVNDFQKGDIAEGYSVSREKKESFPLTVTSAQKNPTAFYLCAVRDGGTEDTQYFGPGTRLTVL.

The chain uses TRBV6-1 and TRBJ2-7; D call uncertain. The CDR3 is made up of 14 amino acids. Trimming removed 7 bases from V and 3 bases from J, with 16 bases in between. CDR1 and CDR2 from the germline V gene are MNHNS and SASEGT. The CDR3: CASNLLPAYYEQYF. CDR3 DNA sequence: TGTGCCAGCAACCTCCTCCCGGCTTACTACGAGCAGTACTTC.

The V call is TRBV11-3, the J call TRBJ2-2; possibly TRBD2 for D (6 bases). The CDR3 is made up of 16 amino acids. V lost 4 bases to trimming and J lost 3 bases, with 15 bases between them. Per the germline V gene, CDR1 is SGHNT and CDR2 is YENEEA. Here the CDR3 reads CASSSPEGLYTGELFF. CDR3 DNA: TGTGCCAGCAGCTCACCGGAGGGCCTGTACACCGGGGAGCTGTTTTTT. Drawing the rest from reference TRBV11-3 and TRBJ2-2, the complete variable domain is EAGVVQSPRYKIIEKKQPVAFWCNPISGHNTLYWYLQNLGQGPELLIRYENEEAVDDSQLPKDRFSAERLKGVDSTLKIQPAELGDSAVYLCASSSPEGLYTGELFFGEGSRLTVL.

The chain couples TRBV5-3 to TRBJ2-3; the D gene is possibly TRBD2 (6 bases). TRBV5-3 is given ORF status, its function remaining uncertain. The CDR3 contains 19 residues. V was pared by 3 bases and J by 0 bases, with 23 bases between. CDR3 nucleotide sequence: TGTGCCAGAAGCTCCGGCCGGGACTCAAGAAATACTAGCACAGATACGCAGTATTTT. Amino acids: CARSSGRDSRNTSTDTQYF.